This TCR beta chain was sequenced during a study of cytomegalovirus exposure and HLA in healthy donors. This clone was seen a few times. Its antigen remains unidentified. This PCR relied on a set of 60 Vbeta primers and 13 Jbeta primers. TCRdb's copy holds only in-frame clones and misses some; the assay was immunoSEQ multiplex PCR. The sample lists roughly 110,000 clones, 65% to 90% occurring once. Study outcomes and limitations: Other equally common chains were less clonally expanded than HLA-associated TCR beta chains, a later analysis showed. When analyzed later, a missense DCLRE1C variant was found to be linked to TCR beta V- and J-gene trimming.

V lost 6 bases and J 7 bases, leaving 19 bases between the germline ends. The CDR3 is 14 residues long. The germline CDR1 and CDR2 sequences are MNHNY and SVGAGI (reference sequence). J is TRBJ2-7 and V is TRBV6-6; maybe TRBD1 (6 bases). Input material: PBMCs. The TCR sequence derives from a man between 50 and 59 years old in good health and CMV-seronegative. CDR3 region: CASRYDRKSGEQYF. As DNA, the CDR3 is TGTGCCAGCAGATACGACAGGAAATCGGGGGAGCAGTACTTC.